Listed here are 25 T cell receptor beta chains from one sample, sequenced in a study of blood T cell repertoires in COVID-19. Repertoires were generated with immunoSEQ multiplex PCR, while TCRdb's copy carries only in-frame clones and drops some. The sample lists some 150,000 clones; more than 70% were seen once. Sequencing was performed on PBMCs or T cells enriched from blood (not recorded which). The receptors shown here come from a woman in her forties or fifties in a cohort exposed to, infected with or recovered from COVID-19 (not recorded which).

The chain has TRBV27 and TRBJ2-1; D is undetermined. The CDR3 loop spans 15 amino acids. Germline V CDR1 and CDR2: MNHEY, SMNVEV (reference sequence). V lost 6 bases and J lost 4, with 16 bases in between. Here the CDR3 reads CASSPSHPLYNEQFF. In DNA, the CDR3 is TGTGCCAGCAGCCCCTCACACCCCCTGTACAATGAGCAGTTCTTC.

The J gene is TRBJ2-7, the V gene TRBV13, with 8 bases matching TRBD2. This CDR3 is 17 amino acids long. The ends lost 5 bases at V and 2 bases at J; junction bases unmatched: 14. From germline, CDR1 is PRHDT and CDR2 FYEKMQ (reference sequence). CDR3 DNA sequence: TGTGCCAGCAGCCCCCGTGGTTCGGACGGGAGGGCCTACGAGCAGTACTTC. Protein: CASSPRGSDGRAYEQYF. Filled out from reference TRBV13 and TRBJ2-7, the complete variable domain reads AAGVIQSPRHLIKEKRETATLKCYPIPRHDTVYWYQQGPGQDPQFLISFYEKMQSDKGSIPDRFSAQQFSDYHSELNMSSLELGDSALYFCASSPRGSDGRAYEQYFGPGTRLTVT.

The V gene is TRBV18, the J gene TRBJ1-1; D is unclear. Germline V gene data show CDR1 as KGHSH and CDR2 as LQKENI. The CDR3 covers 13 residues. V lost 2 bases and J lost 4, with 8 bases in between. CDR3 in amino acids: CASSPYPGTEAFF. The CDR3 nucleotides read TGTGCCAGCTCACCATACCCCGGCACTGAAGCTTTCTTT.

The V gene is TRBV27, the J gene TRBJ2-3; D gene unclear. CDR3 length: 15 residues. Germline CDR1 reads MNHEY; CDR2 reads SMNVEV (reference sequence). Trimming left V 0 bases short and J 3 bases short, with 10 bases between. CDR3 nucleotides: TGTGCCAGCAGTTTATCCACAGTTTTGACAGATACGCAGTATTTT. Its protein product is CASSLSTVLTDTQYF.

This clone was found once. The V call is TRBV12-5, the J call TRBJ2-1, with 7 bases that match TRBD2. Germline values: CDR1 LGHNT, CDR2 FRNRAP. CDR3 length: 15 residues. Germline trimming cut 6 bases from V and 4 bases from J; bases unmatched to any gene: 9. In nucleotides, the CDR3 is TGTGCTAGTGGAACCGGGACTAACAATTACAATGAGCAGTTCTTC. Its translation is CASGTGTNNYNEQFF.

This chain uses TRBV6-5 with TRBJ2-7, with 9 bases that match TRBD1. Trimming removed 6 bases from V and 0 bases from J; junction bases left unmatched: 6. Germline CDR1 and CDR2: MNHEY and SVGAGI. The CDR3 contains 15 residues. CDR3 region: CASSPTGGSSYEQYF. The DNA of the CDR3 is TGTGCCAGCAGCCCGACAGGGGGAAGCTCCTACGAGCAGTACTTC.

CDR3 DNA: TGTGCCAGCAGCCAGGACAGATCCTCTTGGGATACGCAGTATTTT. Protein: CASSQDRSSWDTQYF. This chain connects TRBV7-9 to TRBJ2-3, with D tentatively TRBD1 (6 bases). Germline V gene lookup returns CDR1 SEHNR and CDR2 FQNEAQ (reference sequence). V was trimmed by 5 bases and J by 6 bases, leaving 18 bases between them. The CDR3 is 15 residues long. The entire variable domain, with the rest obtained from reference TRBV7-9 and TRBJ2-3, is as follows: DTGVSQNPRHKITKRGQNVTFRCDPISEHNRLYWYRQTLGQGPEFLTYFQNEAQLEKSRLLSDRFSAERPKGSFSTLEIQRTEQGDSAMYLCASSQDRSSWDTQYFGPGTRLTVL.

The V and J genes are TRBV19 and TRBJ2-3, with a tentative D call TRBD2 (6 bases). The CDR3 is made up of 16 amino acids. Trimming removed 5 bases from V and 4 bases from J, with 19 bases in between. The V gene's germline CDR1 is LNHDA and CDR2 SQIVND (reference sequence). The CDR3 region has the DNA TGTGCCAGTAGTTATGCGGGGACGGGGACGGCAGATACGCAGTATTTT. Residues: CASSYAGTGTADTQYF.

The chain has TRBV28 and TRBJ2-5; TRBD1 agrees at 12 bases. The CDR3 spans 14 residues. CDR1 and CDR2 from the germline V gene are MDHEN and SYDVKM. After removal of 6 bases from V and 5 bases from J, the junction contained 4 bases not matched to a gene. The CDR3 loop is CASSHGTGGETQYF. As DNA, the CDR3 is TGTGCCAGCAGCCACGGGACAGGGGGCGAGACCCAGTACTTC.

Here the CDR3 reads CASSYLMGEYTGELFF. The DNA for the CDR3 is TGTGCCAGCAGTTACCTGATGGGAGAGTACACCGGGGAGCTGTTTTTT. The V gene is TRBV6-5, the J gene TRBJ2-2; possible D gene TRBD2, 5 bases. This CDR3 spans 16 amino acids. Germline CDR1 and CDR2: MNHEY and SVGAGI. V was trimmed by 2 bases and J by 3 bases, leaving 13 bases between them.

CDR3 sequence: CASSPLTSSYEQYF. CDR3 DNA: TGTGCCAGCTCACCCCTTACTAGCTCCTACGAGCAGTACTTC. The rearrangement uses TRBV18 and TRBJ2-7; possible D gene TRBD2, 5 bases. Trimming left V 3 bases short and J 0 bases short, with 9 bases between. Per the germline V gene, CDR1 is KGHSH and CDR2 is LQKENI. CDR3 size: 14 residues.

V and J are TRBV28 and TRBJ2-5, with 11 bases that match TRBD2. Trimming removed 6 bases from V and 5 bases from J; junction bases left unmatched: 14. This CDR3 has 17 residues. The V gene's germline CDR1 is MDHEN and CDR2 SYDVKM. The CDR3 reads CASRGTGASGRLETQYF. DNA for the CDR3: TGTGCCAGCAGAGGGACGGGGGCTAGCGGGAGGCTGGAGACCCAGTACTTC.

The chain links TRBV15 to TRBJ2-3, with 9 bases aligning to TRBD2. The CDR3 length is 16 residues. CDR1 and CDR2 from the germline V gene are LNHNV and YYDKDF (reference sequence). Trimming at V came to 1 base and at J to 5 bases, leaving 7 bases not matched to a gene. Here the CDR3 reads CATSRAAGGLGDTQYF. The CDR3 DNA sequence: TGTGCCACCAGCAGAGCGGCGGGAGGGCTGGGAGATACGCAGTATTTT.

This chain joins TRBV27 and TRBJ2-3, with 12 positions matching TRBD2. The V gene end was trimmed by 2 bases and the J gene end by 5 bases; junction bases not matched to a gene: 2. The CDR3 totals 15 residues. CDR1 and CDR2 from the germline V gene are MNHEY and SMNVEV (reference sequence). Written as DNA, the CDR3 is TGTGCCAGCAGTTTAAAGGGACTAGCGGGAGATACGCAGTATTTT. It yields the protein CASSLKGLAGDTQYF.

The J gene is TRBJ2-1, the V gene TRBV29-1, with D possibly matching TRBD2 (6 bases). Germline lookup yields CDR1 SQVTM and CDR2 ANQGSEA. The V gene lost 4 bases and the J gene lost 0 bases, with 16 bases spanning the gap. This CDR3 has 16 amino acids. DNA for the CDR3: TGCAGCGTTGTGGGTATTGACGGGAGCTCCTACAATGAGCAGTTCTTC. It is translated as CSVVGIDGSSYNEQFF.

The CDR3 region is CAISSGDRTEAFF. The CDR3 nucleotides read TGTGCCATATCATCGGGGGACCGTACTGAAGCTTTCTTT. The chain has TRBV10-3 and TRBJ1-1, with D tentatively TRBD1 (5 bases). Germline CDR1 ENHRY, CDR2 SYGVKD. V gave up 9 bases and J gave up 5 bases, with 16 bases separating them. The CDR3 totals 13 residues.

The chain joins TRBV6-5 to TRBJ2-1; 14 nucleotides line up with TRBD2. Losses at the gene ends were 6 bases for V and 8 bases for J; bases not matched to a gene: 6. Germline assignment: CDR1 MNHEY and CDR2 SVGAGI. The CDR3 is 15 amino acids. The CDR3 DNA follows: TGTGCCAGCAGCCAGGGACTAGCGGGAGCATATGAGCAGTTCTTC. As protein: CASSQGLAGAYEQFF.

This sequence joins TRBV27 and TRBJ2-3; D may be TRBD1 (6 bases). The CDR3 is made up of 16 amino acids. V shed 4 bases and J shed 6 bases, with 20 bases lying between them. The V gene's germline CDR1 is MNHEY and CDR2 SMNVEV (reference sequence). CDR3 coding DNA: TGTGCCAGCAGTTCGCCAACAGGGTCCCAAGGGGATACGCAGTATTTT. This gives the protein CASSSPTGSQGDTQYF.

The chain has TRBV12-3 or TRBV12-4 and TRBJ1-2; maybe TRBD1 (6 bases). V lost 4 bases, J lost 8 bases, and 11 bases lay in between. The CDR3 totals 12 residues. This chain's CDR3 is CASSSGGVGYTF. As DNA, the CDR3 is TGTGCCAGCAGTTCGGGGGGCGTCGGCTACACCTTC.

V usage is TRBV7-9 and J usage is TRBJ1-6; 7 nucleotides align to TRBD1. V shed 5 bases, J shed 0 bases, and the junction held 4 bases outside the gene matches. The CDR3 is made up of 16 amino acids. CDR1 and CDR2 (germline): SEHNR, FQNEAQ (reference sequence). As DNA, the CDR3 is TGTGCCAGCAGCCATGGACAGGACTCCTATAATTCACCCCTCCACTTT. As protein: CASSHGQDSYNSPLHF.

V gene TRBV7-2 combines with J gene TRBJ2-1, with D possibly TRBD2 on 5 matching bases. The ends were cut back, 5 bases at V and 5 bases at J, with 10 bases in the middle. The CDR3 is made up of 13 amino acids. In germline, CDR1 is SGHTA, CDR2 FQGNSA. The CDR3 reads CASSHPGNNEQFF. CDR3 nucleotide sequence: TGTGCCAGCAGCCACCCCGGGAACAATGAGCAGTTCTTC. The complete variable domain, with remaining parts taken from reference TRBV7-2 and TRBJ2-1, reads GAGVSQSPSNKVTEKGKDVELRCDPISGHTALYWYRQSLGQGLEFLIYFQGNSAPDKSGLPSDRFSAERTGGSVSTLTIQRTQQEDSAVYLCASSHPGNNEQFFGPGTRLTVL.

The chain combines TRBV20-1 with TRBJ1-5; TRBD1 is a possible D gene (5 bases). The CDR3 totals 15 residues. With 3 bases removed from V and 5 bases from J, the gap between germline ends came to 17 bases. Per the germline V gene, CDR1 is DFQATT and CDR2 is SNEGSKA (reference sequence). CDR3 DNA: TGCAGTGCTAGTCCCTCGGCGGGGCTTGATCAGCCCCAGCATTTT. This sequence encodes CSASPSAGLDQPQHF.

The chain employs TRBV28 and TRBJ2-3, with 13 nucleotides matching TRBD2. V trimming: 9 bases; J trimming: 2 bases; junction bases outside the gene matches: 8. This CDR3 is 16 amino acids long. CDR1 is MDHEN and CDR2 is SYDVKM in the germline V gene. CDR3 DNA sequence: TGTGCCAGTTCGCCGGGACTAGCGGGATTCACAGATACGCAGTATTTT. Translation gives CASSPGLAGFTDTQYF. Full variable domain (missing parts from reference TRBV28 and TRBJ2-3): DVKVTQSSRYLVKRTGEKVFLECVQDMDHENMFWYRQDPGLGLRLIYFSYDVKMKEKGDIPEGYSVSREKKERFSLILESASTNQTSMYLCASSPGLAGFTDTQYFGPGTRLTVL.

The table lists this clone with a few counts. The chain uses TRBV7-3 and TRBJ2-1, with 11 bases identical to TRBD2. J gave up 6 bases and V 4 bases, and 5 bases lay outside the gene matches. Germline CDR1 and CDR2: SGHTA and FQGTGA. The CDR3 extends over 15 amino acids. The CDR3 spells CASSSKGLAVNEQFF. In DNA, the CDR3 is TGTGCCAGCAGCTCTAAGGGACTAGCGGTCAATGAGCAGTTCTTC.

J is TRBJ2-7 and V is TRBV12-3 or TRBV12-4, with D unclear. The CDR3 runs 12 residues. With 1 base removed from V and 6 bases from J, the gap between germline ends came to 7 bases. The CDR3 nucleotides are TGTGCCAGCAGTTTAGAGCGAAGCGAGCAGTACTTC. It is translated as CASSLERSEQYF.